Described below is a single TCR beta chain sequence and its context. Its antigen is as yet unknown. These data originate in a study of OX40 agonist ivuxolimab in advanced cancers. In the study overall: Three patients had partial responses: one hepatocellular carcinoma, two cutaneous melanoma.

Produced via immunoSEQ multiplex PCR; TCRdb's table is partial and in-frame only. Of 50,000 to 70,000 clones in the sample, about 89% are singletons; the top ten hold 3.5% to 4%. The V end was cut by 5 bases, the J end by 0 bases, with 9 bases between. The CDR3 has 14 amino acids. From germline, CDR1 is SGHVS and CDR2 FQNEAQ. Study results and limitations: Doses of 0.1 to 3.0 mg/kg were accompanied by clonal expansion of CD4+ and CD8+ blood T cells by week 6.

The receptor was isolated from an adult with an advanced solid tumor such as melanoma, head and neck, liver or kidney cancer. Sequenced here: CD4+ or CD8+ T cells sorted from blood, sampled in a trial of the OX40 agonist ivuxolimab. The rearrangement links TRBV7-8 to TRBJ2-3, with D unclear. CDR3 protein: CASSRERSTDTQYF. DNA for the CDR3: TGTGCCAGCAGCCGCGAGAGGAGCACAGATACGCAGTATTTT.